The clone carrying this T cell receptor (beta chain) appeared many times. What it binds is not known. This entry belongs to a study of T cell repertoires in cytomegalovirus infection. MiXCR, applied by TCRdb to the reads, yields one record per CDR3 protein. This sample yields about 320,000 distinct CDR3 sequences, of which more than 8% are seen a single time; around 4.5% belongs to the top ten. Notes on the study in general: There were carriers of CMV plus the relevant HLA, and cumulative public TCR beta family frequency identified them.

The sample comprised PBMCs. This TCR was recovered from a human donor in good health (CMV status not recorded). Some clones in this sample may be carry-over from other donors' samples.

CDR3 nucleotides: TGTGCCTGGAGTGGGCCACAGACCTCCTACGAGCAGTACTTC. This gives the protein CAWSGPQTSYEQYF. V is TRBV30 and J is TRBJ2-7, with D unresolved. CDR1 is GTSNPN, CDR2 SVGIG, per germline (reference sequence). The CDR3 totals 14 residues. The germline V and J ends were trimmed by 1 base and 0 bases, with 10 bases remaining between them.